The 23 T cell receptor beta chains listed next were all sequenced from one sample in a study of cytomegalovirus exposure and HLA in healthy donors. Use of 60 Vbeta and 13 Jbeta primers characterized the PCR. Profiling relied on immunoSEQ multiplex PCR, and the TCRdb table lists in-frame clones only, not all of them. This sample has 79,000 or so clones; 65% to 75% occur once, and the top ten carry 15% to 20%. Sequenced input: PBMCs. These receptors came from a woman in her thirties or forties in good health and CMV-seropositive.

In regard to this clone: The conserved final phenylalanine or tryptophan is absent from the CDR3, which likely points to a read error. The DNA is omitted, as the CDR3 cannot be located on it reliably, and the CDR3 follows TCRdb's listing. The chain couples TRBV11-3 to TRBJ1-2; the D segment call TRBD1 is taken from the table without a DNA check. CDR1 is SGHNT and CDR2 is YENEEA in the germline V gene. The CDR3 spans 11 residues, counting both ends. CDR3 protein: CASSWDRGMCT.

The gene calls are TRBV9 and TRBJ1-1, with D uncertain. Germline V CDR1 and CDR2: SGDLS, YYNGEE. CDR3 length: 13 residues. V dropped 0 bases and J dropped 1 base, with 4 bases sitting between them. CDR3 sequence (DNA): TGTGCCAGCAGCGTAGGGAGGAACACTGAAGCTTTCTTT. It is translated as CASSVGRNTEAFF.

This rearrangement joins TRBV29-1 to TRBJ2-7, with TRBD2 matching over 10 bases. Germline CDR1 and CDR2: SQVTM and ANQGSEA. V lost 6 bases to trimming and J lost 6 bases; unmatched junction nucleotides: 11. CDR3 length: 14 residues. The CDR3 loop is CSVDSGGLRTEQYF. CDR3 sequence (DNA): TGCAGCGTGGATAGCGGGGGGCTAAGAACCGAGCAGTACTTC.

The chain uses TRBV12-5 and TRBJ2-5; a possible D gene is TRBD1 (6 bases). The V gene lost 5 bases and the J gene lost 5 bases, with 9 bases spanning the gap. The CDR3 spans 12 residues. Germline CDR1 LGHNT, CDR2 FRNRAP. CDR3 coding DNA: TGTGCTAGTGGTCAGGGGTTGGAGACCCAGTACTTC. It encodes CASGQGLETQYF.

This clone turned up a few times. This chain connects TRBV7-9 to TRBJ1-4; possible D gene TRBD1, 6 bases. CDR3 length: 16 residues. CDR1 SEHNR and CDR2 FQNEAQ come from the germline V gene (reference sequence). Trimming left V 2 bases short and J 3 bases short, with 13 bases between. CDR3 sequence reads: CASSLSYRVPNEKLFF. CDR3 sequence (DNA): TGTGCCAGCAGCTTAAGCTACAGGGTACCTAATGAAAAACTGTTTTTT.

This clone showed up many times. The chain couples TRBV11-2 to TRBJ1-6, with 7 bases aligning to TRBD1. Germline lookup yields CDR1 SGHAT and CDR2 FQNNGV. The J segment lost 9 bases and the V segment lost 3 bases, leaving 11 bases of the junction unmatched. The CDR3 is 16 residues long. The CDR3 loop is CASSFSRDSQSSPLHF. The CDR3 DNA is TGTGCCAGCAGCTTTAGTCGGGACAGCCAGTCTTCACCCCTCCACTTT.

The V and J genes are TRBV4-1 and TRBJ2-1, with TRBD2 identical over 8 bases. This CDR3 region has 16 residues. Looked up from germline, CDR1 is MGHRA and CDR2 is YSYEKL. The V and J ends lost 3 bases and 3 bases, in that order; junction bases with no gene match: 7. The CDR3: CASSQVGGGLYNEQFF. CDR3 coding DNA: TGCGCCAGCAGCCAGGTTGGCGGGGGGCTCTACAATGAGCAGTTCTTC.

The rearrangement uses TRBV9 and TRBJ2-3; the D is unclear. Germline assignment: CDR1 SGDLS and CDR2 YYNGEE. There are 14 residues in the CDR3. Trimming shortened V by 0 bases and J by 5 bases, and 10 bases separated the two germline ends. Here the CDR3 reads CASSVEQFGDTQYF. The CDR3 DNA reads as TGTGCCAGCAGCGTAGAACAGTTTGGAGATACGCAGTATTTT.

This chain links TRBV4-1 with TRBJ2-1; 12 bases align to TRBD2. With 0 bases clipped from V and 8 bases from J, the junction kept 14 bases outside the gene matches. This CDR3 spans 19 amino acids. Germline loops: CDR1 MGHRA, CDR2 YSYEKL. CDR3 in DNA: TGCGCCAGCAGCCAAGAAATTACGGGCCGGGGACTAGCGGGCTATGAGCAGTTCTTC. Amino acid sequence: CASSQEITGRGLAGYEQFF.

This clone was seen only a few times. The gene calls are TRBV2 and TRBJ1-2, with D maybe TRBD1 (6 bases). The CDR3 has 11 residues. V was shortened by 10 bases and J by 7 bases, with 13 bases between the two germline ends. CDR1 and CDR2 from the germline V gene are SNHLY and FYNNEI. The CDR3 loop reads CANWGRGGYTF. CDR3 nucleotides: TGTGCCAACTGGGGCAGGGGTGGCTACACCTTC.

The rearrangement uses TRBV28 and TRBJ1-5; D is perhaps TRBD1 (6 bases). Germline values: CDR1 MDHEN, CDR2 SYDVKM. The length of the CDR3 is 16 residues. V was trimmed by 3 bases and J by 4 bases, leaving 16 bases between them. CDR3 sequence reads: CASSLYRDRGNQPQHF. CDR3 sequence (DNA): TGTGCCAGCAGTTTGTACAGGGATCGGGGTAATCAGCCCCAGCATTTT.

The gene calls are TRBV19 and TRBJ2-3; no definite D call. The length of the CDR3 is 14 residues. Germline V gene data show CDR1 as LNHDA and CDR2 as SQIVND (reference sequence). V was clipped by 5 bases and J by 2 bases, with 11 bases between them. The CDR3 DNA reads TGTGCCAGTAGTTCCCACGGGTCCACAGATACGCAGTATTTT. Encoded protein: CASSSHGSTDTQYF. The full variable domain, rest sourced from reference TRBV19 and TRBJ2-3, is DGGITQSPKYLFRKEGQNVTLSCEQNLNHDAMYWYRQDPGQGLRLIYYSQIVNDFQKGDIAEGYSVSREKKESFPLTVTSAQKNPTAFYLCASSSHGSTDTQYFGPGTRLTVL.

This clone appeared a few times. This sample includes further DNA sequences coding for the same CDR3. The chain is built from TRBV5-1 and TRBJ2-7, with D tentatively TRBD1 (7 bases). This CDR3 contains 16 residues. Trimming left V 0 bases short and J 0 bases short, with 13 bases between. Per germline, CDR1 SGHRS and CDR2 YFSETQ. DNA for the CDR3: TGCGCCAGCAGCTTGGGCGGGACAGCGATCTCCTACGAGCAGTACTTC. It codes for CASSLGGTAISYEQYF.

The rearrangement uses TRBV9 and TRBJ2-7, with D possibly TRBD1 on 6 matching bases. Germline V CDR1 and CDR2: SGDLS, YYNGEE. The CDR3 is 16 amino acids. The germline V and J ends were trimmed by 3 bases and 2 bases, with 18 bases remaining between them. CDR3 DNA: TGTGCCAGCAGCGCCGATGCAGGGGAACGAACCTACGAGCAGTACTTC. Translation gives CASSADAGERTYEQYF.

CDR3 sequence (DNA): TGCAGCGGGGACAGGAGCCCCTACAATGAGCAGTTCTTC. It encodes CSGDRSPYNEQFF. This chain links TRBV29-1 with TRBJ2-1; TRBD1 agrees at 8 bases. Germline CDR1 reads SQVTM; CDR2 reads ANQGSEA. After removal of 7 bases from V and 2 bases from J, the junction contained 4 bases not matched to a gene. The CDR3 covers 13 residues.

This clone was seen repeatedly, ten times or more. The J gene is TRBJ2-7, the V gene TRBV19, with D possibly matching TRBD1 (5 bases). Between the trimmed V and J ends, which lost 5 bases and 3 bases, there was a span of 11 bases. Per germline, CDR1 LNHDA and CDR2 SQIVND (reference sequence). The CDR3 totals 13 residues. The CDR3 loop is CASSWGRNYEQYF. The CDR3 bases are TGTGCCAGTAGTTGGGGCAGGAACTACGAGCAGTACTTC.

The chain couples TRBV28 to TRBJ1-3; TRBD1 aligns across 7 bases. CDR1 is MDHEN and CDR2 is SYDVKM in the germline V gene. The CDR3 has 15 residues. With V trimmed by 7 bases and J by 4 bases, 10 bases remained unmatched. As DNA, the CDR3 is TGTGCCAGCACCACGATAAGGGGGCAGGGAAACACCATATATTTT. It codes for CASTTIRGQGNTIYF. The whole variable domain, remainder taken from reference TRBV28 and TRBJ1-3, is DVKVTQSSRYLVKRTGEKVFLECVQDMDHENMFWYRQDPGLGLRLIYFSYDVKMKEKGDIPEGYSVSREKKERFSLILESASTNQTSMYLCASTTIRGQGNTIYFGEGSWLTVV.

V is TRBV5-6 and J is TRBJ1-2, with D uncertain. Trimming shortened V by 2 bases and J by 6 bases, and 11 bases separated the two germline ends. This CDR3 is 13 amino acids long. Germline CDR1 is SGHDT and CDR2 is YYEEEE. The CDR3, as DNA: TGTGCCAGCAGCTTTGGCCTGGAGGATGGCTACACCTTC. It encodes CASSFGLEDGYTF.

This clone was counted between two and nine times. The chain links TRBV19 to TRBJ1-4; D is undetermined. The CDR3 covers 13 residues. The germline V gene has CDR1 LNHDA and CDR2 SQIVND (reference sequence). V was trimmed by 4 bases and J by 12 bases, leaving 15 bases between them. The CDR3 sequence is CASSTVGNTELFF. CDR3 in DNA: TGTGCCAGTAGTACTGTCGGGAATACGGAACTGTTTTTT.

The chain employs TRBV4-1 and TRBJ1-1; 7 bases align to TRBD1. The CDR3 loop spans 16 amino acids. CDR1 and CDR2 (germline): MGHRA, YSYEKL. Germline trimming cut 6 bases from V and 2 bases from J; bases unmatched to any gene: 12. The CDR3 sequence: CASSHPGQYLNTEAFF. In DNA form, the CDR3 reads TGCGCCAGCAGTCACCCGGGACAGTACCTTAACACTGAAGCTTTCTTT.

The CDR3 nucleotides are TGTGCCTTGACAGGGAGAAACATTCAGTACTTC. This sequence encodes CALTGRNIQYF. The J gene is TRBJ2-4, the V gene TRBV19; 7 nucleotides agree with TRBD1. The CDR3 runs to 11 residues. Per germline, CDR1 LNHDA and CDR2 SQIVND (reference sequence). The V and J ends lost 11 bases and 6 bases, in that order; junction bases with no gene match: 4. Full variable domain (remainder filled in from reference TRBV19 and TRBJ2-4): DGGITQSPKYLFRKEGQNVTLSCEQNLNHDAMYWYRQDPGQGLRLIYYSQIVNDFQKGDIAEGYSVSREKKESFPLTVTSAQKNPTAFYLCALTGRNIQYFGAGTRLSVL.

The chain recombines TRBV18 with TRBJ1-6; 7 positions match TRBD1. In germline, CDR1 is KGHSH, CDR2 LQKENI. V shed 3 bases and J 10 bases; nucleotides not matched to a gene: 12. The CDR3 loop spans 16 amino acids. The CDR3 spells CASSPATTGTISPLHF. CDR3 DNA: TGTGCCAGCTCACCGGCTACGACAGGGACAATATCACCCCTCCACTTT.

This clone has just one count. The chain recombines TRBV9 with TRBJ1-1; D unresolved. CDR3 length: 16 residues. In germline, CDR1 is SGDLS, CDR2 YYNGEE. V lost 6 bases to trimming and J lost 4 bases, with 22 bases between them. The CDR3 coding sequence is TGTGCCAGCACCACCTCGGTGAGGGTAGAGGTCACTGAAGCTTTCTTT. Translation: CASTTSVRVEVTEAFF.